Listed below are T cell receptor beta chains from one sample, sequenced in a study of OX40 agonist ivuxolimab in advanced cancers. Profiled with immunoSEQ multiplex PCR; TCRdb holds only in-frame clones, not every one. This table holds about 60,000 clones, 85% found once. Source: CD4+ or CD8+ T cells sorted from blood, taken in a trial of the OX40 agonist ivuxolimab. All receptors come from an adult with an advanced solid tumor such as melanoma, head and neck, liver or kidney cancer. Both conserved end residues are part of each CDR3. The D gene is left open where the match is weak. Rows give clone size only sometimes, using once, few, many, or a class for an expanded clone.

clone_size: -
v_call: TRBV10-1
j_call: TRBJ2-1
d_call: TRBD2
cdr3_nt: TGCGCCAGCAGTGAGAATCCCCCGGGAGGGCCTGATGAGCAGTTCTTC
cdr3_aa: CASSENPPGGPDEQFF

clone_size: -
v_call: TRBV9
j_call: TRBJ2-7
d_call: -
cdr3_nt: TGTGCCAGCAGCGGAGAGGTGCAGTACTTC
cdr3_aa: CASSGEVQYF

clone_size: -
v_call: TRBV4-1
j_call: TRBJ1-2
d_call: TRBD1
cdr3_nt: TGCGCCAGCAGCCCGGACAGGATGAACTATGGCTACACCTTC
cdr3_aa: CASSPDRMNYGYTF

clone_size: -
v_call: TRBV11-2
j_call: TRBJ2-7
d_call: -
cdr3_nt: TGTGCCAGCAGCCGGGCGAACCTGGGAGAGCAGTACTTC
cdr3_aa: CASSRANLGEQYF

clone_size: -
v_call: TRBV9
j_call: TRBJ2-6
d_call: TRBD2
cdr3_nt: TGTGCCAGCAGCACCCCCTTGGCCCGTAGCGGGATGTCTGGGGCCAACGTCCTGACTTTC
cdr3_aa: CASSTPLARSGMSGANVLTF

clone_size: -
v_call: TRBV11-2
j_call: TRBJ2-7
d_call: -
cdr3_nt: TGTGCCAGCAGCTTCACTAGCATCCACGAGCAGTACTTC
cdr3_aa: CASSFTSIHEQYF

clone_size: -
v_call: TRBV4-1
j_call: TRBJ2-3
d_call: -
cdr3_nt: TGCGCCAGCAGCCAAGTGTACGGGGGTTGGGATACGCAGTATTTT
cdr3_aa: CASSQVYGGWDTQYF

clone_size: -
v_call: TRBV5-1
j_call: TRBJ2-4
d_call: -
cdr3_nt: TGCGCCAGCAGCTTGGGGCTGCAATTAGCCAAAAACATTCAGTACTTC
cdr3_aa: CASSLGLQLAKNIQYF

clone_size: -
v_call: TRBV7-9
j_call: TRBJ2-3
d_call: TRBD2
cdr3_nt: TGTGCCAGCCTCACTAGCGGGAGGACAGATACGCAGTATTTT
cdr3_aa: CASLTSGRTDTQYF

clone_size: -
v_call: TRBV29-1
j_call: TRBJ1-1
d_call: -
cdr3_nt: TGCAGCGCTGGTTGGGACACTGAAGCTTTCTTT
cdr3_aa: CSAGWDTEAFF

clone_size: -
v_call: TRBV2
j_call: TRBJ1-2
d_call: -
cdr3_nt: TGTGCCAGCAGTGGGGGGGGTACAGAGTATGGCTACACCTTC
cdr3_aa: CASSGGGTEYGYTF

clone_size: -
v_call: TRBV7-2
j_call: TRBJ2-1
d_call: -
cdr3_nt: TGTGCCAGCAGCCAGTTCAATGAGCAGTTCTTC
cdr3_aa: CASSQFNEQFF

clone_size: -
v_call: TRBV6-5
j_call: TRBJ1-1
d_call: -
cdr3_nt: TGTGCCAGCAGTTTCACAGGGCGGACTGAAGCTTTCTTT
cdr3_aa: CASSFTGRTEAFF

clone_size: -
v_call: TRBV6-5
j_call: TRBJ1-2
d_call: TRBD1
cdr3_nt: TGTGCCAGCAGTTACTCAGGGACAGGGGGGTATGGCTACACCTTC
cdr3_aa: CASSYSGTGGYGYTF

clone_size: -
v_call: TRBV18
j_call: TRBJ2-2
d_call: -
cdr3_nt: TGTGCCAGCTCACCTCAGGACACACGAGCCGGGGAGCTGTTTTTT
cdr3_aa: CASSPQDTRAGELFF

clone_size: -
v_call: TRBV7-9
j_call: TRBJ2-3
d_call: -
cdr3_nt: TGTGCCAGCAGCTTTTGGGTTCAGACAGATACGCAGTATTTT
cdr3_aa: CASSFWVQTDTQYF

clone_size: -
v_call: TRBV15
j_call: TRBJ1-1
d_call: -
cdr3_nt: TGTGCCACCAGTGACCAGGGACTAAACACTGAAGCTTTCTTT
cdr3_aa: CATSDQGLNTEAFF

clone_size: -
v_call: TRBV30
j_call: TRBJ2-3
d_call: -
cdr3_nt: TGTGCCTGGAGTGTAGGGGCAGGCATCACAGATACGCAGTATTTT
cdr3_aa: CAWSVGAGITDTQYF

clone_size: -
v_call: TRBV20-1
j_call: TRBJ2-1
d_call: TRBD2
cdr3_nt: TGCAGTGCTAGAGAGACTAGCTACCAGTTCTTC
cdr3_aa: CSARETSYQFF

clone_size: -
v_call: TRBV7-8
j_call: TRBJ2-2
d_call: TRBD1
cdr3_nt: TGTGCCAGCAGCTCCCGGGGGGACAGGGTCACCGGGGAGCTGTTTTTT
cdr3_aa: CASSSRGDRVTGELFF

clone_size: once
v_call: TRBV5-1
j_call: TRBJ2-7
d_call: TRBD1
cdr3_nt: TGCGCCAGCAGGTCCAAGCAGGGGGCCACCTACGAGCAGTACTTC
cdr3_aa: CASRSKQGATYEQYF

clone_size: -
v_call: TRBV5-5
j_call: TRBJ2-2
d_call: -
cdr3_nt: TGTGCCAGCACCTGGGGAATTAGGGCAGGTGGAGCGGACGGGGAGCTGTTTTTT
cdr3_aa: CASTWGIRAGGADGELFF

clone_size: -
v_call: TRBV7-7
j_call: TRBJ1-5
d_call: -
cdr3_nt: TGTGCCAGCAGCTCAGGAGAGGGACAGCCCCAGCATTTT
cdr3_aa: CASSSGEGQPQHF

clone_size: -
v_call: TRBV5-1
j_call: TRBJ2-7
d_call: -
cdr3_nt: TGCGCCAGCAGCCCCCTTAGGGGGTCGGACTACGAGCAGTACTTC
cdr3_aa: CASSPLRGSDYEQYF

clone_size: -
v_call: TRBV30
j_call: TRBJ2-5
d_call: -
cdr3_nt: TGTGCCTGGAGTGTATTTTCCGAGACCCAGTACTTC
cdr3_aa: CAWSVFSETQYF

clone_size: -
v_call: TRBV15
j_call: TRBJ2-6
d_call: -
cdr3_nt: TGTGCCACCAGCAGAGATCCGGACTCTGGGGCCAACGTCCTGACTTTC
cdr3_aa: CATSRDPDSGANVLTF

clone_size: once
v_call: TRBV7-9
j_call: TRBJ1-2
d_call: -
cdr3_nt: TGTGCCAGCACCCCGGGGGCAGGCAACTATGGCTACACCTTC
cdr3_aa: CASTPGAGNYGYTF

clone_size: -
v_call: TRBV30
j_call: TRBJ1-4
d_call: -
cdr3_nt: TGTGCCTGGAGTCAAGTAACTAATGAAAAACTGTTTTTT
cdr3_aa: CAWSQVTNEKLFF

clone_size: -
v_call: TRBV7-2
j_call: TRBJ2-5
d_call: -
cdr3_nt: TGTGCCAGCAGCATCGGGACGGCCCGCGAGACCCAGTACTTC
cdr3_aa: CASSIGTARETQYF

clone_size: -
v_call: TRBV19
j_call: TRBJ1-1
d_call: -
cdr3_nt: TGTGCCAGTAGTGCTAGGACAGAAGAGGCTTTCTTT
cdr3_aa: CASSARTEEAFF

clone_size: -
v_call: TRBV5-5
j_call: TRBJ2-1
d_call: TRBD2
cdr3_nt: TGTGCCAGCAGCCCCGGCGGGCGGGAGGGTGTGGGGAATGAGCAGTTCTTC
cdr3_aa: CASSPGGREGVGNEQFF